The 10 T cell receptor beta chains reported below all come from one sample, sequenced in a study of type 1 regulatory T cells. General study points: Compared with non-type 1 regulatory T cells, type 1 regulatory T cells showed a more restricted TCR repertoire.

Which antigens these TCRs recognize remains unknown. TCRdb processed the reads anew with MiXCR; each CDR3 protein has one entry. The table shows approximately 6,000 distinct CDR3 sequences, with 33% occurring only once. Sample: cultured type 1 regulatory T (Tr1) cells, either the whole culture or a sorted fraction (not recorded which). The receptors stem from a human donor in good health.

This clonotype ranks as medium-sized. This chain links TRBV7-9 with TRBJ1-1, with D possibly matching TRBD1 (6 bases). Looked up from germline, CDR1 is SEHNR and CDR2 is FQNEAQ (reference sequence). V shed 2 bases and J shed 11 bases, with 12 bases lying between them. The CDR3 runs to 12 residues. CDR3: CASSLQSQGAFF. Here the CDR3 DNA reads TGTGCCAGCAGCTTACAATCTCAGGGGGCTTTCTTT.

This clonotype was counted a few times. CDR3 coding DNA: TGTGCCAGAGACACGCGGGTCCGGGGGCAGGGCTACACCTTC. Its protein product is CARDTRVRGQGYTF. The genes are TRBV25-1 and TRBJ1-2; the D gene is possibly TRBD1 (6 bases). Looked up from germline, CDR1 is MGHDK and CDR2 is SYGVNS. This CDR3 region has 14 residues. The V end lost 9 bases, the J end lost 8 bases, and 22 bases lay between the germline ends.

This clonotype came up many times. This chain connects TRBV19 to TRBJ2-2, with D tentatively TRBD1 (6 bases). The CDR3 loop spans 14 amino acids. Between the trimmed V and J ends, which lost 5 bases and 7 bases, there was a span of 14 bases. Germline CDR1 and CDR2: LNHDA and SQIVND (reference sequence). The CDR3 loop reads CASSFQGNLGELFF. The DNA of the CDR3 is TGTGCCAGTAGTTTCCAGGGGAACCTCGGGGAGCTGTTTTTT.

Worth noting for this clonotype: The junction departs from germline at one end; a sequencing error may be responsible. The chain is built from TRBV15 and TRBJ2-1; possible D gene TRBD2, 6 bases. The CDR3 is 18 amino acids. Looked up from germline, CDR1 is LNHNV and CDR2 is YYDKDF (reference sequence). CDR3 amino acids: CATSTLTARGGSYNEQFF. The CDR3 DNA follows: TGCGCCACCAGCACCTTAACGGCCCGGGGAGGCTCCTACAATGAGCAGTTCTTC.

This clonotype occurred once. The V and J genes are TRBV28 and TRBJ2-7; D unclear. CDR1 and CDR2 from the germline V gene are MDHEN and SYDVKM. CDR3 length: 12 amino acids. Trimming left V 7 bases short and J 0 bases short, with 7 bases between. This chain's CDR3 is CASNRASYEQYF. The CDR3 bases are TGTGCCAGCAATCGGGCCTCCTACGAGCAGTACTTC.

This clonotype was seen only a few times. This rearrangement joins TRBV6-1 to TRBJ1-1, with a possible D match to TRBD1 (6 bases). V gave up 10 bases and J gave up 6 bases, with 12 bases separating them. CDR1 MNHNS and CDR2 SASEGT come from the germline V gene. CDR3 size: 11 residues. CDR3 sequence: CAIQGWAEAFF. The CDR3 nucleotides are TGTGCCATACAGGGATGGGCTGAAGCTTTCTTT.

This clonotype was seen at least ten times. As DNA, the CDR3 is TGTGCCAGCAGAATACGACAGGTCTCCTACGAGCAGTACTTC. Protein product: CASRIRQVSYEQYF. V gene TRBV28 combines with J gene TRBJ2-7; D might be TRBD1 (6 bases). Germline CDR1 and CDR2: MDHEN and SYDVKM. V was clipped by 6 bases and J by 0 bases, with 12 bases between them. This CDR3 comprises 14 residues.

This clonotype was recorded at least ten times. This CDR3 is CASSLSWQSYNEQFF. Here the CDR3 DNA reads TGTGCCAGCAGTTTATCTTGGCAGTCCTACAATGAGCAGTTCTTC. The chain uses TRBV27 and TRBJ2-1; no definite D call. Germline CDR1 reads MNHEY; CDR2 reads SMNVEV (reference sequence). The germline V and J ends were trimmed by 0 bases and 1 base, with 7 bases remaining between them. The CDR3 has 15 amino acids.

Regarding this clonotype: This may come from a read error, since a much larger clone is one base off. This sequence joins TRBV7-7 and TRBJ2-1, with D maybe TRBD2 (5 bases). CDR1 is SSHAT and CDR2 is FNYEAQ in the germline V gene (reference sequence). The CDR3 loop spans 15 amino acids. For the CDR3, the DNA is TGTGCCAGCAGCTCACTAGGCCTTAGGGCGGATGAGCATTTCTTC. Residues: CASSSLGLRADEHFF.

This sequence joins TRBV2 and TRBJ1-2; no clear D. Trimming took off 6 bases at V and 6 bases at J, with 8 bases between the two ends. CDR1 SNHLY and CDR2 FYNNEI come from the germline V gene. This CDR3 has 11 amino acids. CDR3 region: CASRSGDGYTF. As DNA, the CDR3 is TGTGCCAGCAGGTCAGGTGATGGCTACACCTTC. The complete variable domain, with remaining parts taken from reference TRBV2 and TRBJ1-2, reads EPEVTQTPSHQVTQMGQEVILRCVPISNHLYFYWYRQILGQKVEFLVSFYNNEISEKSEIFDDQFSVERPDGSNFTLKIRSTKLEDSAMYFCASRSGDGYTFGSGTRLTVV.